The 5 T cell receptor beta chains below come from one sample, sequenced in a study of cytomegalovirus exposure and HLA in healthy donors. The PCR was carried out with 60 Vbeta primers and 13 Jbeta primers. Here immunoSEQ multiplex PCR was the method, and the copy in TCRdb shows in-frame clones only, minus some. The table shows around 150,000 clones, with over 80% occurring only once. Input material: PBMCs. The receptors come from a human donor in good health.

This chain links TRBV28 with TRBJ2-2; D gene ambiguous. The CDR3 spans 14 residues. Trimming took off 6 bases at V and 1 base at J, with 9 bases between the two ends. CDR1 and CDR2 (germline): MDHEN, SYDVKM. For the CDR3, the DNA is TGTGCCAGCAGAAAGTTAGAGAACACCGGGGAGCTGTTTTTT. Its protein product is CASRKLENTGELFF.

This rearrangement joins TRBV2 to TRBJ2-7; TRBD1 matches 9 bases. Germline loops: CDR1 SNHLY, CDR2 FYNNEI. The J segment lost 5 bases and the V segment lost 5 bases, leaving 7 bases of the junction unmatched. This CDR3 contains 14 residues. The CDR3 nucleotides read TGTGCCAGCAGTCCCGGGACAGGGTGGGACGAGCAGTACTTC. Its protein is CASSPGTGWDEQYF. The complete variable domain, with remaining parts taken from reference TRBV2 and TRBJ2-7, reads EPEVTQTPSHQVTQMGQEVILRCVPISNHLYFYWYRQILGQKVEFLVSFYNNEISEKSEIFDDQFSVERPDGSNFTLKIRSTKLEDSAMYFCASSPGTGWDEQYFGPGTRLTVT.

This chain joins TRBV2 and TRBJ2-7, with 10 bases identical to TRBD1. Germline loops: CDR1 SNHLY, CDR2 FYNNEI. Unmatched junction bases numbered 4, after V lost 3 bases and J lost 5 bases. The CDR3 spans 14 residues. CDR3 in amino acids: CASSEGTGVDEQYF. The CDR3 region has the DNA TGTGCCAGCAGTGAGGGGACAGGGGTGGACGAGCAGTACTTC.

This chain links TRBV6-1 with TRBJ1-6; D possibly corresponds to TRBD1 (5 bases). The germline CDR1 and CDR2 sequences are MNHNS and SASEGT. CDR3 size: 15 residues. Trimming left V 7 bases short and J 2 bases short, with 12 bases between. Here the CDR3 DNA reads TGTGCCAGCAAGGTACAGGCGACCTATAATTCACCCCTCCACTTT. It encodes CASKVQATYNSPLHF.

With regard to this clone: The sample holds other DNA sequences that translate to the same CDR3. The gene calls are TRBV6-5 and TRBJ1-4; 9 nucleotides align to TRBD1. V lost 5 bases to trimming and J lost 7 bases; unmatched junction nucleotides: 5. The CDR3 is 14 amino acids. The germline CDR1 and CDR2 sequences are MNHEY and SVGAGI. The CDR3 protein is CASSQTGGFEKLFF. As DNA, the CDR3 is TGTGCCAGCAGTCAGACAGGGGGTTTTGAAAAACTGTTTTTT.